These T cell receptor beta chains were read from a single sample in a study of T cell responses to AZD1222 COVID-19 vaccine. Produced via immunoSEQ multiplex PCR; TCRdb's table is partial and in-frame only. The data contain tens of thousands of clones, approximately 88% of them singletons. The sample here was peripheral blood, taken on day 0 of AZD1222 vaccination. Receptors were obtained from an adult in good health. Each CDR3 is given with its conserved first and last residue. D genes are given only for firm matches. Size is stated for part of the rows, as once, few or many counts, or as a class when the clone is expanded.

d_call: NA
clone_size: NA
v_call: TRBV28
j_call: TRBJ1-5
cdr3_nt: TGTGCCAGCAGAACCGGGGGGCAGGGTAATCAGCCCCAGCATTTT
cdr3_aa: CASRTGGQGNQPQHF

d_call: TRBD2
clone_size: NA
v_call: TRBV7-2
j_call: TRBJ2-7
cdr3_nt: TGTGCCAGCAGCACCCGGGCGGGGGGGAGCCACGAGCAGTACTTC
cdr3_aa: CASSTRAGGSHEQYF

d_call: NA
clone_size: once
v_call: TRBV27
j_call: TRBJ2-7
cdr3_nt: TGTGCCAGCAGTTTACAGGGGAATCCCTACGAGCAGTACTTC
cdr3_aa: CASSLQGNPYEQYF

d_call: TRBD1
clone_size: NA
v_call: TRBV3-1/TRBV3-2
j_call: TRBJ2-1
cdr3_nt: TGTGCCAGCAGCACCCGAGGGGACAGGGGGTACAATGAGCAGTTCTTC
cdr3_aa: CASSTRGDRGYNEQFF

d_call: NA
clone_size: NA
v_call: TRBV5-5
j_call: TRBJ2-3
cdr3_nt: TGTGCCAGCAGCTTGGTGGTTGGCCGGACAGATACGCAGTATTTT
cdr3_aa: CASSLVVGRTDTQYF

d_call: TRBD2
clone_size: NA
v_call: TRBV5-4
j_call: TRBJ2-7
cdr3_nt: TGTGCCAGCAGCTCGGCCGATGTAGCTAGCGGGAGGGCCTACGAGCAGTACTTC
cdr3_aa: CASSSADVASGRAYEQYF

d_call: NA
clone_size: NA
v_call: TRBV30
j_call: TRBJ1-5
cdr3_nt: TGTGCCTGGAGTGTACAGGCCAGCAATCAGCCCCAGCATTTT
cdr3_aa: CAWSVQASNQPQHF

d_call: NA
clone_size: NA
v_call: TRBV2
j_call: TRBJ1-1
cdr3_nt: TGTGCCAGCAGTGAAGGCCTCTTGGGGCTGAACACTGAAGCTTTCTTT
cdr3_aa: CASSEGLLGLNTEAFF

d_call: NA
clone_size: NA
v_call: TRBV5-1
j_call: TRBJ2-3
cdr3_nt: TGCGCCAGCAGCTTGTCCCCCACAGATACGCAGTATTTT
cdr3_aa: CASSLSPTDTQYF

d_call: NA
clone_size: few
v_call: TRBV5-6
j_call: TRBJ2-2
cdr3_nt: TGTGCCAGCAGCTTGGTCCAGAGACCTACCGGGGAGCTGTTTTTT
cdr3_aa: CASSLVQRPTGELFF

d_call: NA
clone_size: NA
v_call: TRBV6-5
j_call: TRBJ2-7
cdr3_nt: TGTGCCAGCAGGCTCATGTCGGGATACGAGCAGTACTTC
cdr3_aa: CASRLMSGYEQYF

d_call: NA
clone_size: NA
v_call: TRBV9
j_call: TRBJ2-2
cdr3_nt: TGTGCCAGCCGCGCGGGACAAGAGTTTACGAACACCGGGGAGCTGTTTTTT
cdr3_aa: CASRAGQEFTNTGELFF

d_call: NA
clone_size: NA
v_call: TRBV7-8
j_call: TRBJ2-5
cdr3_nt: TGTGCCAGCAGCTTAGCGTTTATATCGGGCGGGACAGTTCGAGAGACCCAGTACTTC
cdr3_aa: CASSLAFISGGTVRETQYF

d_call: TRBD1
clone_size: NA
v_call: TRBV23-1
j_call: TRBJ2-7
cdr3_nt: TGCGCCAGCAGTCAATCGCTGGAAGGGACAGGGGACCACGAGCAGTACTTC
cdr3_aa: CASSQSLEGTGDHEQYF

d_call: NA
clone_size: NA
v_call: TRBV7-2
j_call: TRBJ1-2
cdr3_nt: TGTGCCAGCAGCTCATCGTCGCGGGAAAGGGGCTACACCTTC
cdr3_aa: CASSSSSRERGYTF

d_call: NA
clone_size: NA
v_call: TRBV4-2
j_call: TRBJ2-3
cdr3_nt: TGTGCCAGCAGCCACCCAAACGGGGTTCGCACAGATACGCAGTATTTT
cdr3_aa: CASSHPNGVRTDTQYF

d_call: NA
clone_size: NA
v_call: TRBV13
j_call: TRBJ2-7
cdr3_nt: TGTGCCAGCAGCTTCTGGCGGGGATCCTACGAGCAGTACTTC
cdr3_aa: CASSFWRGSYEQYF

d_call: NA
clone_size: NA
v_call: TRBV5-6
j_call: TRBJ1-4
cdr3_nt: TGTGCCAGCAGCTTTAAAAATTCGTTAGGTTCTGGCGATGAAAAACTGTTTTTT
cdr3_aa: CASSFKNSLGSGDEKLFF

d_call: TRBD1
clone_size: NA
v_call: TRBV5-4
j_call: TRBJ1-5
cdr3_nt: TGTGCCAGCAGCGTACAGGGGTCCCAGCCCCAGCATTTT
cdr3_aa: CASSVQGSQPQHF

d_call: NA
clone_size: NA
v_call: TRBV28
j_call: TRBJ1-2
cdr3_nt: TGTGCCAGCGTTCGGGAGTACGGCTATGGCTACACCTTC
cdr3_aa: CASVREYGYGYTF

d_call: NA
clone_size: NA
v_call: TRBV30
j_call: TRBJ1-2
cdr3_nt: TGTGCCTGGAGTGACGGGGGTAACTATGGCTACACCTTC
cdr3_aa: CAWSDGGNYGYTF

d_call: NA
clone_size: NA
v_call: TRBV24-1
j_call: TRBJ2-3
cdr3_nt: TGTGCCACCGGCGACGAGACTAGAAATCCAGATACGCAGTATTTT
cdr3_aa: CATGDETRNPDTQYF

d_call: TRBD2
clone_size: medium-sized
v_call: TRBV5-1
j_call: TRBJ2-7
cdr3_nt: TGCGCCAGCAGCTGGGGACTAGCGGGAGGAAGCTACGAGCAGTACTTC
cdr3_aa: CASSWGLAGGSYEQYF

d_call: NA
clone_size: NA
v_call: TRBV3-1/TRBV3-2
j_call: TRBJ2-1
cdr3_nt: TGTGCCAGCAGCCAAGATCGTTTCGGGAGTTCCTACAATGAGCAGTTCTTC
cdr3_aa: CASSQDRFGSSYNEQFF